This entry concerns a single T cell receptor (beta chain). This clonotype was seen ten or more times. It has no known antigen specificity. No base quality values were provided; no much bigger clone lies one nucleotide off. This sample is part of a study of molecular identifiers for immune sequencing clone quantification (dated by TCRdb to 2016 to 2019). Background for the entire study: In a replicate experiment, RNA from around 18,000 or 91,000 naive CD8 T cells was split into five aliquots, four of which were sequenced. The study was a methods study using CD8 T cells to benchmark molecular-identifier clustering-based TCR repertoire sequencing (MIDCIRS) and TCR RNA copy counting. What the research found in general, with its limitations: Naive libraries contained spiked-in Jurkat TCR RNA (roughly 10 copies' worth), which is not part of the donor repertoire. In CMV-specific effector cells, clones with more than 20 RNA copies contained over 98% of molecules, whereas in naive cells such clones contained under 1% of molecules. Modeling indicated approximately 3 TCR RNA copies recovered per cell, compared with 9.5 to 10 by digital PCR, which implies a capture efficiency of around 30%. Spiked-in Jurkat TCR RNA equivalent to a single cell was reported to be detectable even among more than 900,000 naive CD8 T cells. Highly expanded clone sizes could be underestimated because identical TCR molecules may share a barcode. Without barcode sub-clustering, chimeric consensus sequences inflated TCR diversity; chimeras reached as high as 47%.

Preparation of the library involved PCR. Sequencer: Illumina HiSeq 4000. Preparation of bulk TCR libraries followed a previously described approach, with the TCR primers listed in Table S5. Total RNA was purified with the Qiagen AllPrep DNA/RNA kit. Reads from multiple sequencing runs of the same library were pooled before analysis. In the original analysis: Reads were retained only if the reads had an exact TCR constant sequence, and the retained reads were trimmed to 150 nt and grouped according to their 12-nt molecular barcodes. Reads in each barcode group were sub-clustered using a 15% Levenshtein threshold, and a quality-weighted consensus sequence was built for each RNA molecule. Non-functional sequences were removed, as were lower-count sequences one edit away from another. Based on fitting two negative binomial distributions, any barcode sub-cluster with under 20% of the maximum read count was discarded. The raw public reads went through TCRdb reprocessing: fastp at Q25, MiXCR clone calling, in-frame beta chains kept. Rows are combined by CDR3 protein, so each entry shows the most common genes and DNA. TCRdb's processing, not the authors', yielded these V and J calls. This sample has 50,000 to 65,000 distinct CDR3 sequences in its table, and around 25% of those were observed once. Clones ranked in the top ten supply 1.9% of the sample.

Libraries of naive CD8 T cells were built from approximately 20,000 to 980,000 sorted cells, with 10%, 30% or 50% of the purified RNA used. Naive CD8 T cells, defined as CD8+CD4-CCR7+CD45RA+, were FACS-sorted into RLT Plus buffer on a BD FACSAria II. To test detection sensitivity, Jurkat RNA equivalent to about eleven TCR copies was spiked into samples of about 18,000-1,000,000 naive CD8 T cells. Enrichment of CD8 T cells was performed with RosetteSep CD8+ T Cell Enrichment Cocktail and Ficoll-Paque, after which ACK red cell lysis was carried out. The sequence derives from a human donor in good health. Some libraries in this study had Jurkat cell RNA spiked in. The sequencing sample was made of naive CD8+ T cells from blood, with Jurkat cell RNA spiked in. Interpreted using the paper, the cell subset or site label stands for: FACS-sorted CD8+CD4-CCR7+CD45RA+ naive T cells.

The sequenced DNA is TGTGCCAGCAGTTTGGGAATGAACACTGAAGCTTTCTTT. This gives the protein CASSLGMNTEAFF. The chain employs TRBV12-3 or TRBV12-4 and TRBJ1-1; a confident D gene designation cannot be given. V lost 3 bases and J lost 0 bases; the stretch between them is 5 bases long. Inclusive of the bounding cysteine and phenylalanine, the CDR3 is 13 residues long. Solely the CDR3 DNA is kept, with 39 bases framed from the first base.